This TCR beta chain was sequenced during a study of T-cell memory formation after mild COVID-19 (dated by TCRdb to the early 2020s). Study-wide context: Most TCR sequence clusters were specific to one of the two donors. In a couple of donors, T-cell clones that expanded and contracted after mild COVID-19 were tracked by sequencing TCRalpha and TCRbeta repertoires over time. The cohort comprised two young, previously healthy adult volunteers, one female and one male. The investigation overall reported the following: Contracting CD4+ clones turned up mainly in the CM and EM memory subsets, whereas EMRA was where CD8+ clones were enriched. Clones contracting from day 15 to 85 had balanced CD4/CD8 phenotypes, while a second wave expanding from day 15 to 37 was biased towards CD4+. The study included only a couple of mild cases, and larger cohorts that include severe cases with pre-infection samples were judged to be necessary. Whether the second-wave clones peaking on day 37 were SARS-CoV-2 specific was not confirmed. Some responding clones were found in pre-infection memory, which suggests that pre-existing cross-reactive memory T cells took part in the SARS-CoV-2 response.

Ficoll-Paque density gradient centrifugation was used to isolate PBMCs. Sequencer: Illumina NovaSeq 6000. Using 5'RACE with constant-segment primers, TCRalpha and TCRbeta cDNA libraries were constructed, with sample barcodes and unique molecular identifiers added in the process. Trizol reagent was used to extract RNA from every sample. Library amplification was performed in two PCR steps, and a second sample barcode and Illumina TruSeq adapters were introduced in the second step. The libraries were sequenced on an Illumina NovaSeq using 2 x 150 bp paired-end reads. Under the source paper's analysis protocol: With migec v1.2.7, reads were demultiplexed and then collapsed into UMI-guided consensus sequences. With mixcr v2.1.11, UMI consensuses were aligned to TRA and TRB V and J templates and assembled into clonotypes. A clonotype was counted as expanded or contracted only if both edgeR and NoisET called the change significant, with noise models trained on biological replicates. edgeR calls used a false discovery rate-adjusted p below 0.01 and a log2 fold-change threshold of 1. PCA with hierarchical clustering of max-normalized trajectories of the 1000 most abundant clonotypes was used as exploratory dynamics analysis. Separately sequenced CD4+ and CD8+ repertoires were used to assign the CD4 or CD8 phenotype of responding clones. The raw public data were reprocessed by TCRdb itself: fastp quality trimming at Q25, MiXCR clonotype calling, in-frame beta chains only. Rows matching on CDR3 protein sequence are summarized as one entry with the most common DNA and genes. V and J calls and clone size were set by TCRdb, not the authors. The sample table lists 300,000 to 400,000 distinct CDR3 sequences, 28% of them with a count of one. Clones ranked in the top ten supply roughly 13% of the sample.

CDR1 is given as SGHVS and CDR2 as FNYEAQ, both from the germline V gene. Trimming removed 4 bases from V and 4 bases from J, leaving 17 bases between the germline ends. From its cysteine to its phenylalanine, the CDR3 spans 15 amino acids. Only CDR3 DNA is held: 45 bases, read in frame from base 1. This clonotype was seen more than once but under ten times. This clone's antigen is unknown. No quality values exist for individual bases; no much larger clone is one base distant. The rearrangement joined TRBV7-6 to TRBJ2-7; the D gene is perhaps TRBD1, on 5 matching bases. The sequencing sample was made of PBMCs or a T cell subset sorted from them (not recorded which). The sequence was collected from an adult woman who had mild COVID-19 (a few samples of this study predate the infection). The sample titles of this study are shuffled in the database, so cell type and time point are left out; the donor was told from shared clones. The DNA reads TGTGCCAGCAGCTCGGAACCCAGGGCCTCATACGAGCAGTACTTC. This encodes CASSSEPRASYEQYF.